These 11 T cell receptor beta chains were sequenced from one sample in a study of shared clonotypes between healthy human individuals. Some clones are missing from TCRdb's copy, which holds only in-frame ones; the method was immunoSEQ multiplex PCR. Among fewer than 3 million clones, 80% to 95% were seen once, and the ten largest hold approximately 0.39%. The sequenced sample consisted of naive CD4+ T cells from PBMCs. The subset: CD45RA+ positively selected. The receptors shown here come from a man between 18 and 29 years old in good health. Some clones in this sample may be carry-over from other donors' samples.

This rearrangement joins TRBV7-2 to TRBJ2-1, with a possible D match to TRBD2 (7 bases). The CDR3 sequence is 15 residues long. Deletions cut 5 bases from V and 8 bases from J, with 19 bases between. The germline V gene encodes CDR1 SGHTA and CDR2 FQGNSA. The CDR3: CASSKWGGLGDEQFF. As DNA, the CDR3 is TGTGCCAGCAGCAAGTGGGGGGGCCTGGGCGATGAGCAGTTCTTC.

The rearrangement links TRBV6-1 to TRBJ2-3; TRBD1 is a possible D gene (6 bases). The CDR3 consists of 14 residues. From germline, CDR1 is MNHNS and CDR2 SASEGT. Trimming cost V 9 bases and J 5 bases, with 18 bases left between them. The CDR3 region is CASSEAGAGDTQYF. CDR3 DNA: TGTGCCAGTTCTGAGGCAGGGGCGGGAGATACGCAGTATTTT.

The chain carries TRBV5-1 and TRBJ2-2, with 12 bases lining up with TRBD1. The germline V gene encodes CDR1 SGHRS and CDR2 YFSETQ. This CDR3 is built from 16 residues. The V gene end was trimmed by 3 bases and the J gene end by 6 bases; junction bases not matched to a gene: 6. CDR3 amino acids: CASSSGTGGWSGELFF. In DNA, the CDR3 is TGCGCCAGCAGCTCCGGGACAGGGGGCTGGTCCGGGGAGCTGTTTTTT.

This clone was detected only once. The gene calls are TRBV27 and TRBJ2-1; TRBD1 matches 8 bases. The CDR3 runs 18 residues. Germline values: CDR1 MNHEY, CDR2 SMNVEV (reference sequence). Trimming took 2 bases from V and 13 from J; bases not matched to a gene: 22. The CDR3 nucleotides read TGTGCCAGCAGTTTAAACCCCCCCGGGACAGGCCTTAGAGGGGCACAGTTCTTC. Its protein is CASSLNPPGTGLRGAQFF.

V and J are TRBV18 and TRBJ1-5, with a possible D match to TRBD1 (6 bases). Germline CDR1 reads KGHSH; CDR2 reads LQKENI. The CDR3 consists of 19 residues. V was cut by 3 bases and J by 2 bases, with 23 bases left in between. The DNA of the CDR3 is TGTGCCAGCTCACCGAGGGGGGGGCAGGGATGGAAGCGCAATCAGCCCCAGCATTTT. Amino acid sequence: CASSPRGGQGWKRNQPQHF. Full variable domain (missing parts from reference TRBV18 and TRBJ1-5): NAGVMQNPRHLVRRRGQEARLRCSPMKGHSHVYWYRQLPEEGLKFMVYLQKENIIDESGMPKERFSAEFPKEGPSILRIQQVVRGDSAAYFCASSPRGGQGWKRNQPQHFGDGTRLSIL.

This clone was seen only once. The V gene is TRBV6-6, the J gene TRBJ2-5; 7 bases are shared with TRBD2. V trimming: 0 bases; J trimming: 5 bases; junction bases outside the gene matches: 6. This CDR3 comprises 15 residues. Germline lookup yields CDR1 MNHNY and CDR2 SVGAGI (reference sequence). The CDR3: CASSYSAGVYETQYF. The CDR3 coding sequence is TGTGCCAGCAGTTACTCGGCGGGAGTGTACGAGACCCAGTACTTC.

The chain combines TRBV4-2 with TRBJ2-3; 12 bases align to TRBD2. The CDR3 covers 16 residues. Germline trimming cut 4 bases from V and 3 bases from J; bases unmatched to any gene: 5. Germline values: CDR1 LGHNA, CDR2 YNFKEQ. This CDR3 reads CASSLWTSGTTDTQYF. CDR3 in DNA: TGTGCCAGCAGCCTCTGGACTAGCGGGACTACAGATACGCAGTATTTT.

This clone turned up a few times. The genes are TRBV20-1 and TRBJ1-2; D is unclear. From germline, CDR1 is DFQATT and CDR2 SNEGSKA (reference sequence). The CDR3 length is 11 residues. V gave up 2 bases and J gave up 6 bases, with 7 bases separating them. This chain's CDR3 is CSARKANGYTF. Written as DNA, the CDR3 is TGCAGTGCTAGAAAGGCAAATGGCTACACCTTC.

The chain has TRBV27 and TRBJ1-1; 7 positions match TRBD1. The CDR3 contains 15 residues. The germline gives CDR1 MNHEY, CDR2 SMNVEV (reference sequence). The V and J ends lost 5 bases and 0 bases, in that order; junction bases with no gene match: 6. The CDR3 nucleotides read TGTGCCAGCAGTCTCCTCCAGGGGGTGAACACTGAAGCTTTCTTT. The encoded protein is CASSLLQGVNTEAFF.

The chain combines TRBV6-1 with TRBJ2-7; 8 bases fit TRBD2. V lost 8 bases, J lost 2 bases, and 5 bases stayed unmatched. The CDR3 is made up of 13 amino acids. Germline V gives CDR1 MNHNS, CDR2 SASEGT. The CDR3, as DNA: TGTGCCAGCTTCCGCGGGAGGACCTACGAGCAGTACTTC. It encodes CASFRGRTYEQYF.

This rearrangement joins TRBV11-2 to TRBJ1-1; D uncertain. Deletions cut 5 bases from V and 5 bases from J, with 18 bases between. Germline V lookup: CDR1 SGHAT, CDR2 FQNNGV. CDR3 length: 15 amino acids. The CDR3 coding sequence is TGTGCCAGCAGCCTCCCAGTCGGTGTTTATACTGAAGCTTTCTTT. Translated: CASSLPVGVYTEAFF. Full variable domain (outside the CDR3, taken from reference TRBV11-2 and TRBJ1-1): EAGVAQSPRYKIIEKRQSVAFWCNPISGHATLYWYQQILGQGPKLLIQFQNNGVVDDSQLPKDRFSAERLKGVDSTLKIQPAKLEDSAVYLCASSLPVGVYTEAFFGQGTRLTVV.